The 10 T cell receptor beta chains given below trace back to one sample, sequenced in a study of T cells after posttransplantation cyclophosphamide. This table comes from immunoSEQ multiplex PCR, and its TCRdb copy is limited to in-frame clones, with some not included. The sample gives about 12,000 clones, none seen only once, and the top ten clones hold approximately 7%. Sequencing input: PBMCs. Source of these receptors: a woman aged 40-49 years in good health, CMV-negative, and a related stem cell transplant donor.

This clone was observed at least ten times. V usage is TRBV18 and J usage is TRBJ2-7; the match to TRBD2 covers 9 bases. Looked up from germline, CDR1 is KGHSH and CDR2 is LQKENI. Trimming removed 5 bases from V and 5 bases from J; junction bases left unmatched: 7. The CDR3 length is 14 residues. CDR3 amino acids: CASSGLAGSHEQYF. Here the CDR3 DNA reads TGTGCCAGCTCAGGGCTAGCGGGATCCCACGAGCAGTACTTC.

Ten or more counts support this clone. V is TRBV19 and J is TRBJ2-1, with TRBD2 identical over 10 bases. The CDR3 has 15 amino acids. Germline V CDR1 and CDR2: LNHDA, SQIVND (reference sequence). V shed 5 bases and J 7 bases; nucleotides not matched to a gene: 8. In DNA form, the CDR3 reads TGTGCCAGTAGTGGTATAGCGGGAGGCCGTAATGAGCAGTTCTTC. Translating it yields CASSGIAGGRNEQFF. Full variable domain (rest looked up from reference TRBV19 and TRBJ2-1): DGGITQSPKYLFRKEGQNVTLSCEQNLNHDAMYWYRQDPGQGLRLIYYSQIVNDFQKGDIAEGYSVSREKKESFPLTVTSAQKNPTAFYLCASSGIAGGRNEQFFGPGTRLTVL.

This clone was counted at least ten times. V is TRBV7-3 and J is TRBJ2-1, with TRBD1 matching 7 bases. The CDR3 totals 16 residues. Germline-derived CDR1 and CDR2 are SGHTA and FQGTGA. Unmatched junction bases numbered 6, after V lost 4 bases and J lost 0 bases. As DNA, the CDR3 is TGTGCCAGCAGCTCCGGTGCAGGGGGCTCCTACAATGAGCAGTTCTTC. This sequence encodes CASSSGAGGSYNEQFF.

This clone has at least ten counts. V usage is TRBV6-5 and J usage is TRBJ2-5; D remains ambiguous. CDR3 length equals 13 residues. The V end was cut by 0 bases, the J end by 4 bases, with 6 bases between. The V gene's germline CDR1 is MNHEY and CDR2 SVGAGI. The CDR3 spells CASSYSLGETQYF. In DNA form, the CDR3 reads TGTGCCAGCAGTTACTCCCTAGGAGAGACCCAGTACTTC.

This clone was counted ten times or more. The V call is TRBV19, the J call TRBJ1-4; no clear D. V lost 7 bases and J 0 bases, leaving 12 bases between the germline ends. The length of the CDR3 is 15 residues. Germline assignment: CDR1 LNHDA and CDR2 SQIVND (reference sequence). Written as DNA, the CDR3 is TGTGCCAGTACCATGCGGCCCGCAACTAATGAAAAACTGTTTTTT. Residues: CASTMRPATNEKLFF.

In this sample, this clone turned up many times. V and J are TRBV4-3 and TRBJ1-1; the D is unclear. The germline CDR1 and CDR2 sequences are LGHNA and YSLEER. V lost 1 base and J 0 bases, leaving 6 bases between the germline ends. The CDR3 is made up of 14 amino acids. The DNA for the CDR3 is TGCGCCAGCAGCCAAGGTACACTGAACACTGAAGCTTTCTTT. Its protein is CASSQGTLNTEAFF.

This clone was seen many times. This CDR3 is CASSQDERQPQHF. CDR3 nucleotides: TGTGCCAGCAGCCAAGATGAACGGCAGCCCCAGCATTTT. The chain links TRBV4-2 to TRBJ1-5, with D unresolved. The CDR3 covers 13 residues. The germline V gene has CDR1 LGHNA and CDR2 YNFKEQ. The ends were cut back, 0 bases at V and 7 bases at J, with 7 bases in the middle.

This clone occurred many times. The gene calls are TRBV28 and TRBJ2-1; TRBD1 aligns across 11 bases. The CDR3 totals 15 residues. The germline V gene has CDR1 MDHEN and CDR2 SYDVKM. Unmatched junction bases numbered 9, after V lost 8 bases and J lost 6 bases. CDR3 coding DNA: TGTGCCAGCTCACCCCACGGGACAGGGGGCAATGAGCAGTTCTTC. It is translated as CASSPHGTGGNEQFF.

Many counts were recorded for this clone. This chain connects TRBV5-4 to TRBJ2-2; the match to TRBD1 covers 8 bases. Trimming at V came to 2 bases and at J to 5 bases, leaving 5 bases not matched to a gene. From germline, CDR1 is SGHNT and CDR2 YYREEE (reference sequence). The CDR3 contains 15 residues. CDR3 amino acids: CASSLGQGSTGELFF. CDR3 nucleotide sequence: TGTGCCAGCAGCTTAGGACAGGGTTCGACCGGGGAGCTGTTTTTT.

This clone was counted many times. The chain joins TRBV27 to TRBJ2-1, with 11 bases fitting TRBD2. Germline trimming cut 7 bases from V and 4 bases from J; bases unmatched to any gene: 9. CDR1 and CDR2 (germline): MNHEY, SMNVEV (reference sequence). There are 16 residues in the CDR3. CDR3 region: CASMGKGLAVYNEQFF. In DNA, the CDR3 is TGTGCCAGCATGGGAAAGGGACTAGCGGTTTACAATGAGCAGTTCTTC.